The present entry profiles one TCR beta chain with its context. The V segment lost 2 bases and the J segment 6 bases; nucleotides outside the gene matches: 5. This CDR3 spans 14 amino acids. Germline values: CDR1 SGHDT, CDR2 YYEEEE. Data came from immunoSEQ multiplex PCR; TCRdb stores just in-frame clones and leaves some out. The repertoire holds 150,000 to 200,000 clones, 90% seen once, with 1.1% to 1.5% in the top ten. This entry comes from a study of control samples from healthy donors and cancer patients. The clonotype originates from a woman aged 50 to 60 in good health. V usage is TRBV5-6 and J usage is TRBJ1-2, with TRBD1 matching 9 bases. Sequencing was carried out using blood. The CDR3 DNA reads as TGTGCCAGCAGCTTCCCAACAGGGGGCCATGGCTACACCTTC. As protein: CASSFPTGGHGYTF.